The TCR beta chain described here comes from a study of early T cells in non-severe SARS-CoV-2 infection (dated by TCRdb to the early 2020s). A note on the overall study: Because TCR sequencing was done on bulk RNA from unsorted whole blood, the alpha and beta chains could not be paired.

The library was obtained by 5' RACE. The instrument given in TCRdb is NextSeq 500. Unique molecular identifiers were attached to individual cDNA molecules in the TCR library protocol so that sequencing error and PCR bias could be corrected. Sequencing covered both TCR alpha and beta chains, and within each sample the abundances of alpha and beta sequences were tightly co-correlated. The source study handled its data this way. V gene, J gene and CDR3 annotation of TCR sequences was performed with Decombinator V4. TCRs were defined as expanded if a significant change between any two time points was detected under a Poisson model with p below 0.0001. TCR abundances were normalised to the total number of TCRs sequenced per sample and expressed as counts per million. MAIT TCRs were defined by TRAV1-2 paired with TRAJ12, TRAJ20 or TRAJ33, and iNKT TCRs by TRAV10 paired with TRAJ18. VDJdb, accessed on 1 November 2021, was searched for TCRs annotated for CMV, EBV and SARS-CoV-2, and TCRs annotated for more than one antigen were excluded. The public reads were run again by TCRdb, first through fastp at Q25 and then through MiXCR, and only productive beta chains were kept. Rows matching on CDR3 protein sequence are summarized as one entry with the most common DNA and genes. The V and J calls were determined by TCRdb, not by the authors. Across this sample there are more than 45,000 distinct CDR3 sequences, with more than 7% seen only once. The top ten clonotypes cover more than 3% of the sample.

A case-control design nested within a healthcare worker cohort in London, UK, was used, with weekly nasopharyngeal swab PCR tests and blood sampling performed. Healthcare workers were enrolled in the week of the UK lockdown, from 23 to 31 March 2020, and were followed every week for up to roughly 16 weeks. Beyond this particular receptor, the publication reports: VDJdb matching was skewed toward anti-spike CD8 responses, so virus-specific expansions were likely underestimated and private and CD4 specificities were missed.

A note on this clonotype: No antigen is known for it. The sample holds no much larger clone one base away, and base qualities are not on file.

Relative to germline, V is missing 4 bases and J is missing 3 bases, with 8 bases of the junction outside any gene match. The germline V gene supplies CDR1 SGDLS and CDR2 YYNGEE. The CDR3 contains 16 residues, cysteine and phenylalanine counted. Only the CDR3 portion is preserved as DNA: 48 bases, with reading frame beginning at the first base. This receptor was obtained from an adult who was a healthcare worker with PCR-confirmed SARS-CoV-2 infection or an uninfected control (not recorded which). The receptor chain draws on TRBV9 and TRBJ2-3; a stretch of 10 junction bases matches TRBD1. The sample taken for sequencing was whole blood. The CDR3 loop reads CASSIGTGAGTDTQYF. In nucleotides, the sequence is TGTGCCAGCAGCATTGGGACAGGGGCCGGAACAGATACGCAGTATTTT.